This T cell receptor (beta chain) was recovered during a study of shared clonotypes between healthy human individuals. Trimming removed 0 bases at V and 3 bases at J, with 6 bases between. CDR3 length: 13 amino acids. Germline assignment: CDR1 SGHVS and CDR2 FQNEAQ. Worth noting for this clone: Its antigen is unidentified.

Libraries were prepared by immunoSEQ multiplex PCR; TCRdb keeps only in-frame clonotypes and omits some of them. The sample consists of 1,400,000 or so clones, 97% to 99% of them appearing once. Notes on the study in general: The generation probabilities recorded for non-shared clonotypes fell below those of clonotypes shared by all four donors. Sampling covered nothing but blood. Tissue TCR repertoires likely differ from those found in blood.

Sequenced sample: naive CD4+ T cells sorted from blood. As to subset: CD45RA+ positively selected. The chain couples TRBV7-8 to TRBJ2-7; tentative D call: TRBD1 (6 bases). The source is a man between 25 and 39 years old in good health. CDR3 sequence reads: CASSLARGYEQYF. The DNA for the CDR3 is TGTGCCAGCAGCTTAGCCAGGGGCTACGAGCAGTACTTC.